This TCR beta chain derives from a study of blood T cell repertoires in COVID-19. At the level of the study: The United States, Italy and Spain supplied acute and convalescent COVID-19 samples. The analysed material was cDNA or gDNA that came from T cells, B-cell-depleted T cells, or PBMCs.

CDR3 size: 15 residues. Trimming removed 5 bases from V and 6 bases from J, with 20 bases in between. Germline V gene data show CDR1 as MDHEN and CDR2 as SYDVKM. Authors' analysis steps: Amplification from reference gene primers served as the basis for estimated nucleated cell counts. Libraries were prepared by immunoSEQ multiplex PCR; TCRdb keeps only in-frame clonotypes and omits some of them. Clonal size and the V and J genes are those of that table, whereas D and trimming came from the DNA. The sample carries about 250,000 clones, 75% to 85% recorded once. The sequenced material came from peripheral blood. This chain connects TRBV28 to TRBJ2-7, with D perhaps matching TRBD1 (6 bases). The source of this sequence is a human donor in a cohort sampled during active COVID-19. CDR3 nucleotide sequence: TGTGCCAGCAGTCCGTGGGGCAGGGGATCTGGCGAGCAGTACTTC. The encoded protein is CASSPWGRGSGEQYF. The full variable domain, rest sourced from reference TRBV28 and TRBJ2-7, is DVKVTQSSRYLVKRTGEKVFLECVQDMDHENMFWYRQDPGLGLRLIYFSYDVKMKEKGDIPEGYSVSREKKERFSLILESASTNQTSMYLCASSPWGRGSGEQYFGPGTRLTVT.